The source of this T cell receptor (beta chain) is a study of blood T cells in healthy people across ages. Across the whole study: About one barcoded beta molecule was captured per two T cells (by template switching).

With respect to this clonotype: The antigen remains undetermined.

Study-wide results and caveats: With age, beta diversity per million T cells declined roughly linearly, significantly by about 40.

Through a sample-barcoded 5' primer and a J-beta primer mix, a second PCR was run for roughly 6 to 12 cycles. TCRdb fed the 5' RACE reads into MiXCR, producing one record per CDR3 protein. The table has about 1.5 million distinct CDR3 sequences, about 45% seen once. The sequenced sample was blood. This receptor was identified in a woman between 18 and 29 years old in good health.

CDR3 in DNA: TGTGCCACCAGTGGAGCGGGCGGGAGCCTCTACAATGAGCAGTTCTTC. Protein product: CATSGAGGSLYNEQFF. This chain connects TRBV24-1 to TRBJ2-1, with 7 positions matching TRBD2. Trimming at V came to 5 bases and at J to 3 bases, leaving 9 bases not matched to a gene. Germline CDR1 and CDR2: KGHDR and SFDVKD. The CDR3 is 16 amino acids.